Listed here is a single T cell receptor (beta chain). Both 60 Vbeta primers and 13 Jbeta primers went into the PCR. Profiled with immunoSEQ multiplex PCR; TCRdb holds only in-frame clones, not every one. The table records approximately 92,000 clones, over 70% of them present only once. This entry comes from a study of cytomegalovirus exposure and HLA in healthy donors. This CDR3 has 14 amino acids. V lost 8 bases, J lost 5 bases, and 19 bases lay in between. Germline V gene lookup returns CDR1 MNHNS and CDR2 SASEGT. This sequence was found in a girl aged 2 to 9 in good health and CMV-seropositive. The chain is built from TRBV6-1 and TRBJ2-7; a weak D match, TRBD1 (6 bases). The sequencing sample was made of PBMCs. The CDR3 protein is CASGNDRFFNEQYF. The DNA of the CDR3 is TGTGCCAGCGGAAACGACAGGTTCTTCAACGAGCAGTACTTC.